Following are 14 T cell receptor beta chains from one sample sequenced in a study of shared clonotypes between healthy human individuals. Libraries were prepared by immunoSEQ multiplex PCR; TCRdb keeps only in-frame clonotypes and omits some of them. The sample contains some 630,000 clones, roughly 78% of which appear only once. The sample consisted of memory CD4+ T cells sorted from blood. Indicated subset: CD45RA-negative fraction. The receptors shown here come from a woman under 40 in good health.

DNA of the CDR3: TGTGCCAGCAGCCCCCCCTGGGTCACCGGGGAGCTGTTTTTT. Its translation is CASSPPWVTGELFF. The chain couples TRBV21-1 to TRBJ2-2. TRBV21-1 is flagged as a pseudogene. The CDR3 runs to 14 residues.

The chain employs TRBV23-1 and TRBJ1-2, with D unclear. TRBV23-1 carries the ORF label, with uncertain function. Trimming took 5 bases from V and 8 from J, leaving 18 bases between them. The CDR3 covers 14 residues. For the CDR3, the DNA is TGCGCCAGCAGTTTACTTATCCGGGTGCGAGGCTACACCTTC. Its translation is CASSLLIRVRGYTF.

The chain combines TRBV4-1 with TRBJ1-2; unclear D gene. V lost 1 base and J lost 5, with 11 bases in between. Per germline, CDR1 MGHRA and CDR2 YSYEKL. CDR3 size: 14 residues. The CDR3 sequence: CASSQGLLGYGYTF. Here the CDR3 DNA reads TGCGCCAGCAGCCAAGGATTATTGGGGTATGGCTACACCTTC.

CDR3 amino acids: CASSLSAGRSGANVLTF. For the CDR3, the DNA is TGTGCCAGCAGCTTAAGCGCAGGGAGGAGTGGGGCCAACGTCCTGACTTTC. V is TRBV7-8 and J is TRBJ2-6; D is possibly TRBD2 (6 bases). V was trimmed by 2 bases and J by 3 bases, leaving 14 bases between them. This CDR3 comprises 17 residues. Per the germline V gene, CDR1 is SGHVS and CDR2 is FQNEAQ. The variable domain in full, with the rest retrieved from reference TRBV7-8 and TRBJ2-6, is GAGVSQSPRYKVAKRGQDVALRCDPISGHVSLFWYQQALGQGPEFLTYFQNEAQLDKSGLPSDRFFAERPEGSVSTLKIQRTQQEDSAVYLCASSLSAGRSGANVLTFGAGSRLTVL.

The chain employs TRBV11-3 and TRBJ1-5, with 10 bases matching TRBD1. Germline V gene lookup returns CDR1 SGHNT and CDR2 YENEEA. The CDR3 extends over 19 amino acids. V lost 1 base to trimming and J lost 0 bases; unmatched junction nucleotides: 9. CDR3 DNA: TGTGCCAGCAGCTTAGCCGGGACAGGGGACCCTAATAGCAATCAGCCCCAGCATTTT. This translates into CASSLAGTGDPNSNQPQHF.

This chain connects TRBV6-5 to TRBJ1-1, with unresolved D. Between the trimmed V and J ends, which lost 7 bases and 4 bases, there was a span of 16 bases. The CDR3 spans 14 residues. Germline lookup yields CDR1 MNHEY and CDR2 SVGAGI. DNA of the CDR3: TGTGCCAGCAACCCTGGCGCGACGGGCACTGAAGCTTTCTTT. Protein sequence: CASNPGATGTEAFF.

In nucleotides, the CDR3 is TGTGCCAGCAGCCTGACAGGGGGTAATTCACCCCTCCACTTT. It codes for CASSLTGGNSPLHF. The V call is TRBV11-1, the J call TRBJ1-6, with 9 bases matching TRBD1. From germline, CDR1 is SGHAT and CDR2 FQDESV (reference sequence). The CDR3 is 14 residues long. With 5 bases clipped from V and 6 bases from J, the junction kept 2 bases outside the gene matches.

This sequence joins TRBV7-8 and TRBJ2-1; no firm D call. V was pared by 2 bases and J by 3 bases, with 14 bases between. CDR3 size: 16 residues. Germline values: CDR1 SGHVS, CDR2 FQNEAQ. The CDR3 loop reads CASSLFQATYYNEQFF. The CDR3 DNA reads as TGTGCCAGCAGCTTATTTCAGGCAACCTACTACAATGAGCAGTTCTTC.

The chain combines TRBV5-1 with TRBJ2-2; 11 bases are shared with TRBD2. Germline CDR1 is SGHRS and CDR2 is YFSETQ. The CDR3 is 15 amino acids. Losses at the gene ends were 6 bases for V and 7 bases for J; bases not matched to a gene: 8. CDR3 amino acids: CASIGLAGGHGELFF. CDR3 DNA: TGCGCCAGCATTGGTCTAGCGGGAGGCCACGGGGAGCTGTTTTTT.

Regarding this clone: This sample includes further DNA sequences coding for the same CDR3. The chain carries TRBV5-1 and TRBJ1-2; weak D call: TRBD1 (6 bases). V was pared by 4 bases and J by 5 bases, with 9 bases between. CDR3 length: 12 residues. Germline values: CDR1 SGHRS, CDR2 YFSETQ. The CDR3 DNA is TGCGCCAGCAGCCCTGGACAGTATGGCTACACCTTC. Residues: CASSPGQYGYTF.

CDR3 in DNA: TGTGCCAGCAGTTTACCCAAGCGGGCGAGGACAGATACGCAGTATTTT. Protein: CASSLPKRARTDTQYF. The rearrangement joins TRBV27 to TRBJ2-3, with D perhaps TRBD2 (6 bases). V was trimmed by 2 bases and J by 3 bases, leaving 15 bases between them. Germline V CDR1 and CDR2: MNHEY, SMNVEV (reference sequence). The CDR3 length is 16 residues.

This chain links TRBV7-2 with TRBJ2-1; TRBD2 is a possible D gene (6 bases). Trimming stripped 7 bases from V and 2 bases from J, with 21 bases between. The CDR3 is 17 residues long. Per the germline V gene, CDR1 is SGHTA and CDR2 is FQGNSA. The DNA of the CDR3 is TGTGCCAGCACACTGGGACCGTCTAGCGTAGCCTACAATGAGCAGTTCTTC. The encoded protein is CASTLGPSSVAYNEQFF.

The V gene is TRBV28, the J gene TRBJ2-7; D gene uncertain. The CDR3 runs 12 residues. Trimming took 2 bases from V and 4 from J, leaving 6 bases between them. CDR1 is MDHEN, CDR2 SYDVKM, per germline. CDR3 sequence: CASSLAQYEQYF. The CDR3 DNA sequence: TGTGCCAGCAGTTTAGCCCAGTACGAGCAGTACTTC.

V is TRBV13 and J is TRBJ1-2; TRBD1 matches at 7 bases. The CDR3 consists of 13 residues. Germline V CDR1 and CDR2: PRHDT, FYEKMQ (reference sequence). J lost 6 bases, V lost 5 bases, and 6 bases had no gene match. The CDR3 here is CASSPNRGDGYTF. DNA for the CDR3: TGTGCCAGCAGCCCGAACAGGGGTGATGGCTACACCTTC. Variable domain in full (rest from reference TRBV13 and TRBJ1-2): AAGVIQSPRHLIKEKRETATLKCYPIPRHDTVYWYQQGPGQDPQFLISFYEKMQSDKGSIPDRFSAQQFSDYHSELNMSSLELGDSALYFCASSPNRGDGYTFGSGTRLTVV.